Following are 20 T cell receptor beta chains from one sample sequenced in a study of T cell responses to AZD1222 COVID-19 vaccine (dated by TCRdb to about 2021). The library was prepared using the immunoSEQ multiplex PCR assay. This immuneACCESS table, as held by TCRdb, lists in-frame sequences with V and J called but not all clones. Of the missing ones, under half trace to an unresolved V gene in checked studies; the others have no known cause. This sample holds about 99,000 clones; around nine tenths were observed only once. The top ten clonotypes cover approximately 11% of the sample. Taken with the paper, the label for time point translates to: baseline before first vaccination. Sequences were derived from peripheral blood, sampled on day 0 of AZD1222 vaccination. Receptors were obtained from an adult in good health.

CDR3 protein: CASSPKRDGYTF. For the CDR3, the DNA is TGTGCCAGCAGCCCAAAAAGGGATGGCTACACCTTC. The chain combines TRBV7-9 with TRBJ1-2; D gene ambiguous. Trimming pared 5 bases from V and 6 bases from J, leaving 10 bases between. The CDR3 length is 12 residues. Looked up from germline, CDR1 is SEHNR and CDR2 is FQNEAQ (reference sequence).

The CDR3 loop reads CSASGTGDHQPQHF. DNA for the CDR3: TGCAGTGCTAGTGGGACAGGGGACCATCAGCCCCAGCATTTT. The rearrangement links TRBV20-1 to TRBJ1-5; 10 nucleotides align to TRBD1. The CDR3 is 14 residues long. CDR1 is DFQATT and CDR2 is SNEGSKA in the germline V gene (reference sequence). J was trimmed by 5 bases and V by 3 bases; bases with no gene match: 4.

CDR3 nucleotide sequence: TGTGCCAGCAGCCCCCGGGGAGCGCAAGAGACCCAGTACTTC. This translates into CASSPRGAQETQYF. The gene calls are TRBV7-8 and TRBJ2-5; tentative D call: TRBD2 (5 bases). The CDR3 loop spans 14 amino acids. CDR1 and CDR2 from the germline V gene are SGHVS and FQNEAQ. V shed 5 bases and J shed 2 bases, with 12 bases lying between them. Supplemented by reference TRBV7-8 and TRBJ2-5, the full variable domain reads GAGVSQSPRYKVAKRGQDVALRCDPISGHVSLFWYQQALGQGPEFLTYFQNEAQLDKSGLPSDRFFAERPEGSVSTLKIQRTQQEDSAVYLCASSPRGAQETQYFGPGTRLLVL.

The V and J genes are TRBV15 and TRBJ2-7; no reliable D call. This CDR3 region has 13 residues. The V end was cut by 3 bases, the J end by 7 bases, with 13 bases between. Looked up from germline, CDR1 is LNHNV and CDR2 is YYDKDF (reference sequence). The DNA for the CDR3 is TGTGCCACCAGCAGGGCCGAGTCTTGGGAGCAGTACTTC. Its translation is CATSRAESWEQYF.

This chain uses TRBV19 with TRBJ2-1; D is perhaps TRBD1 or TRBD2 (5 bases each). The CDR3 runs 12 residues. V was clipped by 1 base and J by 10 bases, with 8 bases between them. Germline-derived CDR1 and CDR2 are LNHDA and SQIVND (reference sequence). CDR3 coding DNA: TGTGCCAGTAGTATAGTTCGGGACGAGCAGTTCTTC. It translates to CASSIVRDEQFF.

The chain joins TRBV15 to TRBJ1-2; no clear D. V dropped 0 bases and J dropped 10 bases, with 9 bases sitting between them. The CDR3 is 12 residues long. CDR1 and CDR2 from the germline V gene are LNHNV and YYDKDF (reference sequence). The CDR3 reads CATSRDQVFYTF. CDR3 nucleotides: TGTGCCACCAGCAGAGATCAAGTCTTCTACACCTTC. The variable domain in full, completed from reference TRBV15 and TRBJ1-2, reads DAMVIQNPRYQVTQFGKPVTLSCSQTLNHNVMYWYQQKSSQAPKLLFHYYDKDFNNEADTPDNFQSRRPNTSFCFLDIRSPGLGDTAMYLCATSRDQVFYTFGSGTRLTVV.

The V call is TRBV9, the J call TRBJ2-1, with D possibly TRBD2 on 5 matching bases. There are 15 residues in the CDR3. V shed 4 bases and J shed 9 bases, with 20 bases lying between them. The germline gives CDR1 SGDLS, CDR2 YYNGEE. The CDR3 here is CASSPVVGGGGEQFF. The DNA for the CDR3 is TGTGCCAGCAGCCCGGTAGTAGGAGGTGGTGGTGAGCAGTTCTTC.

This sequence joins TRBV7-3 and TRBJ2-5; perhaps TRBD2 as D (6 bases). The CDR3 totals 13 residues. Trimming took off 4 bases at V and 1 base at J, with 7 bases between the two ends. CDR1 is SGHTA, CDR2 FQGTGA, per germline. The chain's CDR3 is CASSWGLQETQYF. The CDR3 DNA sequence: TGTGCCAGCAGCTGGGGACTCCAAGAGACCCAGTACTTC.

The CDR3 loop reads CASSQEPHQPQHF. In DNA form, the CDR3 reads TGCGCCAGCAGCCAAGAACCCCATCAGCCCCAGCATTTT. The V gene is TRBV4-1, the J gene TRBJ1-5, with D hard to call. The V gene lost 0 bases and the J gene lost 5 bases, with 5 bases spanning the gap. The germline CDR1 and CDR2 sequences are MGHRA and YSYEKL. This CDR3 has 13 amino acids.

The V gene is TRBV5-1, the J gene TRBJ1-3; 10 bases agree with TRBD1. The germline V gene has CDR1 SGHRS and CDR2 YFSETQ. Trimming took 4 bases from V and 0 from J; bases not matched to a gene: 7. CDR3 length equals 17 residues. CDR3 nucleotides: TGCGCCAGCAGCCCCGGGACAGGGGTGCTCTCTGGAAACACCATATATTTT. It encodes CASSPGTGVLSGNTIYF.

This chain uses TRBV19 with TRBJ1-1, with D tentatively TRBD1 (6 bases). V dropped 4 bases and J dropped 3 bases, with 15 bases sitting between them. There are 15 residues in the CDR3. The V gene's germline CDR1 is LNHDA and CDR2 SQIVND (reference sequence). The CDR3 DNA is TGTGCCAGTAGTACCGGGGGACACGTCTACACTGAAGCTTTCTTT. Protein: CASSTGGHVYTEAFF. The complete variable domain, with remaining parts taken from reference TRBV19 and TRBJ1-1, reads DGGITQSPKYLFRKEGQNVTLSCEQNLNHDAMYWYRQDPGQGLRLIYYSQIVNDFQKGDIAEGYSVSREKKESFPLTVTSAQKNPTAFYLCASSTGGHVYTEAFFGQGTRLTVV.

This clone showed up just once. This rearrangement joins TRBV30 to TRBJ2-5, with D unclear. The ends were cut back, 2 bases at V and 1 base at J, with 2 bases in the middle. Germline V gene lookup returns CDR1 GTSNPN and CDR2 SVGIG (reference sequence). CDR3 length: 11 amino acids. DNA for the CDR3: TGTGCCTGGAGTCCCCAAGAGACCCAGTACTTC. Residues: CAWSPQETQYF.

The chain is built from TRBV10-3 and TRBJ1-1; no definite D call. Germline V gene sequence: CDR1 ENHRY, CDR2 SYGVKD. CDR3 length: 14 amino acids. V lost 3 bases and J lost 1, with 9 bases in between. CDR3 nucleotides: TGTGCCATCAGTGAAAGTCTGGGGAACACTGAAGCTTTCTTT. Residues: CAISESLGNTEAFF.

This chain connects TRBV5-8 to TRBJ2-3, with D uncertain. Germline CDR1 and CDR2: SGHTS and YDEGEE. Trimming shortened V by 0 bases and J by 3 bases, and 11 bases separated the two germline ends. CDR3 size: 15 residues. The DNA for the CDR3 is TGTGCCAGCAGCTTGGGGCAGGTTGGGACAGATACGCAGTATTTT. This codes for CASSLGQVGTDTQYF. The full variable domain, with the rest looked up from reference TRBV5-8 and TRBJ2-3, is EAGVTQSPTHLIKTRGQQATLRCSPISGHTSVYWYQQALGLGLQFLLWYDEGEERNRGNFPPRFSGRQFPNYSSELNVNALELEDSALYLCASSLGQVGTDTQYFGPGTRLTVL.

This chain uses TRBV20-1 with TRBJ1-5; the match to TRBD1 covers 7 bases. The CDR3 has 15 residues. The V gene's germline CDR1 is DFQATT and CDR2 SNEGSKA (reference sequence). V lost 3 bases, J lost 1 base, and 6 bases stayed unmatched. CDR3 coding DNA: TGCAGTGCTAGTGGACAGGCGGTGAGCAATCAGCCCCAGCATTTT. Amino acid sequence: CSASGQAVSNQPQHF.

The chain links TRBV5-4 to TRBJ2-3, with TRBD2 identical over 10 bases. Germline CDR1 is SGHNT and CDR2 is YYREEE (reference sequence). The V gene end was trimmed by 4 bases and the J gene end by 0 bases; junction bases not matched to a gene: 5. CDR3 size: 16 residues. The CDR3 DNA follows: TGTGCCAGCAGCAAGGATAGCGGGAGGAGCACAGATACGCAGTATTTT. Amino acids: CASSKDSGRSTDTQYF.

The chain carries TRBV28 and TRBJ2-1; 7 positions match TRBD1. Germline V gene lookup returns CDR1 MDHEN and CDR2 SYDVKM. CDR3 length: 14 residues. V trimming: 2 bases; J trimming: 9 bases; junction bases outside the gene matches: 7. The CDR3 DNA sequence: TGTGCCAGCAGTTTAACCGACAGGGTCTTTGAGCAGTTCTTC. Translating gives CASSLTDRVFEQFF.

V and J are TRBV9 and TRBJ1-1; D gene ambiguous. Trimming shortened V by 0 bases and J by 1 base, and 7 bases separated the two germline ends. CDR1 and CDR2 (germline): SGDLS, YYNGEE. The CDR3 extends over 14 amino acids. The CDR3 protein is CASSVEVGNTEAFF. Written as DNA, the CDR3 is TGTGCCAGCAGCGTAGAAGTAGGGAACACTGAAGCTTTCTTT.

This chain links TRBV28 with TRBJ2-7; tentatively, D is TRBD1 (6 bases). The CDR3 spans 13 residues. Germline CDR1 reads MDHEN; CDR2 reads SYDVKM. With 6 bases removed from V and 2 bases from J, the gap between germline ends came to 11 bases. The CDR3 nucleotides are TGTGCCAGCAGGTCAGGGGCAACCTACGAGCAGTACTTC. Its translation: CASRSGATYEQYF.

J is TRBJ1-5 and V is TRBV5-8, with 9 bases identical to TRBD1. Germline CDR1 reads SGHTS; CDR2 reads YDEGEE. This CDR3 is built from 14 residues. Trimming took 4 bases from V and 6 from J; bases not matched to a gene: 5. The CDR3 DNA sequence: TGTGCCAGCAGCCCTGGACAGGGGACTCAGCCCCAGCATTTT. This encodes CASSPGQGTQPQHF.